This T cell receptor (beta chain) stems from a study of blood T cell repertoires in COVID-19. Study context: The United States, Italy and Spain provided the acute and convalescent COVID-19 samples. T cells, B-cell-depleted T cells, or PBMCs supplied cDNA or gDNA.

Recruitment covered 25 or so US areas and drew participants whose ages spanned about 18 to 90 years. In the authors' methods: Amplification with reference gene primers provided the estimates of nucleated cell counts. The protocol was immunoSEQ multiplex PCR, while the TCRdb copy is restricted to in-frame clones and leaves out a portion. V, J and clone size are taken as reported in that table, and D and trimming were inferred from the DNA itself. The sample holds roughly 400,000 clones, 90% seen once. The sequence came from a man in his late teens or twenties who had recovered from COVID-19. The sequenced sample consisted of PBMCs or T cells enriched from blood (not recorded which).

CDR3 region: CASSPGQIYEQYF. The CDR3 DNA follows: TGTGCCAGTAGTCCGGGACAGATATACGAGCAGTACTTC. The chain employs TRBV19 and TRBJ2-7; 7 positions match TRBD1. The CDR3 is made up of 13 amino acids. Germline V CDR1 and CDR2: LNHDA, SQIVND (reference sequence). Trimming at V came to 5 bases and at J to 4 bases, leaving 5 bases not matched to a gene.